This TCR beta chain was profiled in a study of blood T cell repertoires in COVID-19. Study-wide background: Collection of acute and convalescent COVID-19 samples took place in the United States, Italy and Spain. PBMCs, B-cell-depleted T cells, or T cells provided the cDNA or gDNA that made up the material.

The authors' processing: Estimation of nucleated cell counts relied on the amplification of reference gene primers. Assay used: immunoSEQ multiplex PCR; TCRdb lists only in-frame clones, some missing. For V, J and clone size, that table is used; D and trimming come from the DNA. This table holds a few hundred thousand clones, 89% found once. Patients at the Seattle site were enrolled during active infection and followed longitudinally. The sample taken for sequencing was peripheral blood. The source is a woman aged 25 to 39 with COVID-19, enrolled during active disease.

The CDR3 DNA is TGCGCCAGCAGCTTGGGAGGTCCCGGGGAGCTGTTTTTT. Translated, it gives CASSLGGPGELFF. The chain couples TRBV5-1 to TRBJ2-2; D not resolved. Trimming pared 0 bases from V and 6 bases from J, leaving 6 bases between. Germline loops: CDR1 SGHRS, CDR2 YFSETQ. The CDR3 is 13 residues long. Filled out from reference TRBV5-1 and TRBJ2-2, the complete variable domain reads KAGVTQTPRYLIKTRGQQVTLSCSPISGHRSVSWYQQTPGQGLQFLFEYFSETQRNKGNFPGRFSGRQFSNSRSEMNVSTLELGDSALYLCASSLGGPGELFFGEGSRLTVL.